This TCR beta chain was documented in a study of CD8 T cells in ankylosing spondylitis. TCR beta libraries were made by quantitative 5'-RACE with molecular barcodes. From the 5' RACE reads, TCRdb called clonotypes with MiXCR, one entry per CDR3 protein. This table has fewer than 200,000 distinct CDR3 sequences, 18% appearing once. In its sample, this clonotype was seen many times. Antigen unknown. Study observations and caveats: In ankylosing spondylitis patients, matched synovial fluid reportedly showed significant enrichment of disease-linked clones. Some motif variants were previously reported in reactive arthritis synovial fluid and blood. Seemingly distinctive of ankylosing spondylitis blood was a TCR beta motif formed by eight highly homologous variants.

Sequenced: blood, either unsorted or a sorted T cell fraction (not recorded which). This TCR came from a male donor with ankylosing spondylitis or in good health (not recorded which).

DNA for the CDR3: TGCGCCAGCAGCCCTCAGGGCGGGAGGGCCTTTGAGCAGTTCTTC. Amino acid sequence: CASSPQGGRAFEQFF. This sequence joins TRBV4-1 and TRBJ2-1, with TRBD2 matching over 9 bases. The length of the CDR3 is 15 residues. J lost 9 bases, V lost 4 bases, and 10 bases had no gene match. From germline, CDR1 is MGHRA and CDR2 YSYEKL.